These 5 T cell receptor beta chains originate from one sample sequenced in a study of T cell responses to AZD1222 COVID-19 vaccine. This table comes from immunoSEQ multiplex PCR, and its TCRdb copy is limited to in-frame clones, with some not included. The profile shows 60,000 to 90,000 clones, over 75% of them singletons. The sample in question was peripheral blood, obtained 28 days after the second AZD1222 dose. The receptors here all came from an adult who received the AZD1222 COVID-19 vaccine.

The V and J genes are TRBV28 and TRBJ2-2, with D uncertain. V was trimmed by 10 bases and J by 5 bases, leaving 11 bases between them. The CDR3 is 12 residues long. Germline CDR1 is MDHEN and CDR2 is SYDVKM. Here the CDR3 DNA reads TGTGCCACCACACTCCCGACCGGGGAGCTGTTTTTT. The encoded protein is CATTLPTGELFF.

This clone was recorded only once. The genes are TRBV30 and TRBJ2-7; TRBD1 matches at 7 bases. With 1 base clipped from V and 3 bases from J, the junction kept 6 bases outside the gene matches. Germline V gives CDR1 GTSNPN, CDR2 SVGIG (reference sequence). The CDR3 has 14 amino acids. CDR3 sequence reads: CAWSGQGGGYEQYF. The CDR3 coding sequence is TGTGCCTGGAGTGGACAGGGTGGTGGCTACGAGCAGTACTTC.

This chain uses TRBV7-9 with TRBJ2-2, with TRBD1 matching over 7 bases. The V gene end was trimmed by 7 bases and the J gene end by 0 bases; junction bases not matched to a gene: 2. The CDR3 consists of 14 residues. The germline V gene has CDR1 SEHNR and CDR2 FQNEAQ (reference sequence). DNA of the CDR3: TGTGCCAGCAAGACAGGGCCGAACACCGGGGAGCTGTTTTTT. As protein: CASKTGPNTGELFF.

This chain links TRBV18 with TRBJ2-6; a weak D match, TRBD1 (5 bases). CDR1 is KGHSH, CDR2 LQKENI, per germline. V was trimmed by 3 bases and J by 4 bases, leaving 10 bases between them. The CDR3 has 15 amino acids. CDR3 amino acids: CASSPQGLGANVLTF. CDR3 sequence (DNA): TGTGCCAGCTCACCCCAGGGTCTCGGGGCCAACGTCCTGACTTTC.

The chain recombines TRBV5-8 with TRBJ2-2; TRBD1 is a possible D gene (6 bases). The germline V and J ends were trimmed by 3 bases and 5 bases, with 14 bases remaining between them. The CDR3 sequence is 15 residues long. Germline V gene lookup returns CDR1 SGHTS and CDR2 YDEGEE. CDR3 region: CASSSGTYVTGELFF. CDR3 nucleotide sequence: TGTGCCAGCAGCTCCGGGACATATGTTACCGGGGAGCTGTTTTTT.